This TCR beta chain was documented in a study of somatic mutations in cytotoxic T cells in rheumatoid arthritis. Here immunoSEQ multiplex PCR was the method, and the copy in TCRdb shows in-frame clones only, minus some. The data contain 15,000 to 20,000 clones, nearly 80% of them seen just once; the ten biggest clones take up under 25%. V gave up 6 bases and J gave up 7 bases; unmatched junction bases: 7. The germline V gene has CDR1 KGHSH and CDR2 LQKENI. CDR3 length: 16 amino acids. The sequenced sample consisted of CD8+ T cells sorted from blood. The chain is built from TRBV18 and TRBJ2-1; 15 bases map to TRBD2. The receptor's source is an adult with rheumatoid arthritis. This chain's CDR3 is CASSLGLAGGRNEQFF. The CDR3 DNA reads TGTGCCAGCTCTCTAGGACTAGCGGGAGGGAGAAATGAGCAGTTCTTC.